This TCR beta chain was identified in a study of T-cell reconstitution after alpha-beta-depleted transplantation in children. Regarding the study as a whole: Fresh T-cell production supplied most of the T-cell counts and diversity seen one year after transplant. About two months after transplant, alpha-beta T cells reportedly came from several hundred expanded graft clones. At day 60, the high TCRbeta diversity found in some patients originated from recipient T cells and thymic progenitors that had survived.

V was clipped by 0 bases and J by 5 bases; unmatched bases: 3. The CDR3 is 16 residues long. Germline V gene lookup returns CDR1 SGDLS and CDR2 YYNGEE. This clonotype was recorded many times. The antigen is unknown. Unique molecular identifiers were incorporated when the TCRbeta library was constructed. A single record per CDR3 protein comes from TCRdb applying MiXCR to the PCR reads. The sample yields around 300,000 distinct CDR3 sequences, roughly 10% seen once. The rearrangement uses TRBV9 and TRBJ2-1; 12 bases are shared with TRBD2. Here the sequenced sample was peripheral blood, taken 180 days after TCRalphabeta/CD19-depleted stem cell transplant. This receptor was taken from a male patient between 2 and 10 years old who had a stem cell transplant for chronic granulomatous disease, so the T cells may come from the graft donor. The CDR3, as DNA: TGTGCCAGCAGCGTAGAACTAGCGGGAGGAAACAATGAGCAGTTCTTC. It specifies CASSVELAGGNNEQFF.